The 2 T cell receptor beta chains below come from one sample, sequenced in a study of technical replicates of blood from a few donors. Some clones are missing from TCRdb's copy, which holds only in-frame ones; the method was immunoSEQ multiplex PCR. The repertoire holds about 90,000 clones, 85% to 95% seen once, with roughly 0.25% in the top ten. The sample consisted of T cells isolated from PBMCs. These receptors were taken from a human donor in good health.

The rearrangement links TRBV2 to TRBJ2-7; possibly TRBD1 for D (6 bases). From germline, CDR1 is SNHLY and CDR2 FYNNEI. There are 14 residues in the CDR3. Trimming shortened V by 3 bases and J by 3 bases, and 12 bases separated the two germline ends. CDR3 protein: CASSDLDSLYEQYF. In DNA form, the CDR3 reads TGTGCCAGCAGTGATTTGGACAGTCTCTACGAGCAGTACTTC.

The chain combines TRBV28 with TRBJ2-7; tentatively, D is TRBD1 (6 bases). V lost 4 bases, J lost 2 bases, and 15 bases lay in between. The CDR3 is 15 residues long. The germline V gene encodes CDR1 MDHEN and CDR2 SYDVKM. CDR3: CASSSRRTVPYEQYF. The CDR3 nucleotides are TGTGCCAGCAGTTCCCGACGGACAGTCCCCTACGAGCAGTACTTC.